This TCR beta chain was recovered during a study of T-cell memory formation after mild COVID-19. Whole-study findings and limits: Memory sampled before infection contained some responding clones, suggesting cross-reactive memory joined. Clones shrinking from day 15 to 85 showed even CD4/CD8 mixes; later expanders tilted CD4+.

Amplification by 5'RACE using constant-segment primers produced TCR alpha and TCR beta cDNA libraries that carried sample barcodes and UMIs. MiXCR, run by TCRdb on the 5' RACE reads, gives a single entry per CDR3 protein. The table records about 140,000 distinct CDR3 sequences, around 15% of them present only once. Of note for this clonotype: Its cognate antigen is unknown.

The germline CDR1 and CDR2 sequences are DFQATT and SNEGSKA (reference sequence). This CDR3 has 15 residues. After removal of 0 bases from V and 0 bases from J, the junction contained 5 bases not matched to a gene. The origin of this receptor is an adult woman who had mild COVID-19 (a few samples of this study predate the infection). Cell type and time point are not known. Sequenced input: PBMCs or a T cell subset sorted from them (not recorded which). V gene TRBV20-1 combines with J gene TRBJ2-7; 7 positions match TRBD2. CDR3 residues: CSAREGGISSYEQYF. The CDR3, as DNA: TGCAGTGCTAGAGAGGGAGGGATAAGCTCCTACGAGCAGTACTTC.